This T cell receptor (beta chain) is from a study of T cell responses to AZD1222 COVID-19 vaccine. Regarding the study as a whole: CD4 TCRs associated with vaccination spanned spike, dominating at 160-218 and 743-854. Two doses of AZD1222 preceded a rise in Spike-specific TCR breadth and depth.

A word on this clone: Antigen: not known.

Sequencing used immunoSEQ multiplex PCR; TCRdb keeps in-frame clones, though not all of them. The data contain 30,000 to 40,000 clones, around 78% of them seen just once; the ten biggest clones take up 4.5% to 5.5%. Second-dose intervals near 4 or 12 weeks were combined. The germline V gene has CDR1 SGHVS and CDR2 FQNEAQ. The germline V and J ends were trimmed by 1 base and 3 bases, with 13 bases remaining between them. The CDR3 length is 15 residues. The sample consisted of peripheral blood, taken 28 days after the second AZD1222 dose. The rearrangement links TRBV7-8 to TRBJ2-7; a possible D gene is TRBD2 (6 bases). The source of this sequence is an adult who received the AZD1222 COVID-19 vaccine. CDR3 in DNA: TGTGCCAGCAGCTTAGGTTCTTCCGGGAGCTACGAGCAGTACGTC. Translation: CASSLGSSGSYEQYV.